These 15 T cell receptor beta chains were sequenced from one sample in a study of blood T cell repertoires in COVID-19 (dated by TCRdb to the early 2020s). Preparation of the library involved the immunoSEQ multiplex PCR assay. Entries here come from immuneACCESS through TCRdb and include only in-frame sequences with V and J called. Some clones fail to appear in such tables; in the studies checked, an unresolved V gene covers under half of the shortfall, and the cause of the remainder is unknown. The sample data list approximately 260,000 clones, and roughly four fifths of these were observed just once. Jointly, the top ten make up roughly 3.2% of the sample. The sequencing input was PBMCs or T cells enriched from blood (not recorded which). These receptor sequences come from a man over 45 who had recovered from COVID-19.

The table lists this clone with a count of one. The CDR3 loop is CASSPRRGQGSDYEQYF. As DNA, the CDR3 is TGTGCCAGCAGCCCCCGGCGCGGGCAGGGGAGTGACTACGAGCAGTACTTC. V usage is TRBV7-9 and J usage is TRBJ2-7; tentatively, D is TRBD1 (6 bases). The V and J ends lost 5 bases and 3 bases respectively, with 23 bases between them. This CDR3 region has 17 residues. Germline CDR1 is SEHNR and CDR2 is FQNEAQ (reference sequence).

The chain links TRBV19 to TRBJ2-7; the match to TRBD2 covers 7 bases. Per the germline V gene, CDR1 is LNHDA and CDR2 is SQIVND (reference sequence). J was trimmed by 3 bases and V by 5 bases; bases with no gene match: 10. CDR3 size: 15 residues. The CDR3 nucleotides are TGTGCCAGTAGTCCAGCGGGAATGAACCTCTACGAGCAGTACTTC. Translated: CASSPAGMNLYEQYF.

The J gene is TRBJ2-2, the V gene TRBV18; 8 positions agree with TRBD2. J lost 0 bases, V lost 2 bases, and 2 bases had no gene match. CDR1 is KGHSH, CDR2 LQKENI, per germline. The CDR3 spans 16 residues. CDR3 nucleotide sequence: TGTGCCAGCTCACCAAGACTAGCGACGAACACCGGGGAGCTGTTTTTT. Translation: CASSPRLATNTGELFF. Combining the CDR3 with reference TRBV18 and TRBJ2-2 gives the whole variable domain NAGVMQNPRHLVRRRGQEARLRCSPMKGHSHVYWYRQLPEEGLKFMVYLQKENIIDESGMPKERFSAEFPKEGPSILRIQQVVRGDSAAYFCASSPRLATNTGELFFGEGSRLTVL.

This chain links TRBV11-3 with TRBJ2-5; TRBD1 aligns across 8 bases. The CDR3 has 15 residues. V lost 5 bases, J lost 1 base, and 6 bases stayed unmatched. Germline V gene lookup returns CDR1 SGHNT and CDR2 YENEEA. The DNA for the CDR3 is TGTGCCAGCAGCCTCCAGGGGGCCCCCCAAGAGACCCAGTACTTC. Translated, it gives CASSLQGAPQETQYF.

V is TRBV11-2 and J is TRBJ2-7, with D possibly matching TRBD1 (5 bases). V was pared by 3 bases and J by 2 bases, with 8 bases between. CDR3 length equals 13 residues. Germline CDR1 is SGHAT and CDR2 is FQNNGV. Written as DNA, the CDR3 is TGTGCCAGCAGCTTGGGGCAACCCTACGAGCAGTACTTC. This encodes CASSLGQPYEQYF.

The chain recombines TRBV7-2 with TRBJ2-7; TRBD2 agrees at 11 bases. This CDR3 is built from 15 residues. The trim removed 5 bases at V and 6 bases at J, leaving 9 bases unmatched. From germline, CDR1 is SGHTA and CDR2 FQGNSA. The CDR3 DNA is TGTGCCAGCAGCCAAAATCCAGGACTAGCGGGCGAGCAGTACTTC. Amino acid sequence: CASSQNPGLAGEQYF. The entire variable domain, with the rest obtained from reference TRBV7-2 and TRBJ2-7, is as follows: GAGVSQSPSNKVTEKGKDVELRCDPISGHTALYWYRQSLGQGLEFLIYFQGNSAPDKSGLPSDRFSAERTGGSVSTLTIQRTQQEDSAVYLCASSQNPGLAGEQYFGPGTRLTVT.

The chain has TRBV29-1 and TRBJ2-1; 7 bases map to TRBD1. Germline trimming cut 5 bases from V and 2 bases from J; bases unmatched to any gene: 3. The CDR3 sequence is 13 residues long. Looked up from germline, CDR1 is SQVTM and CDR2 is ANQGSEA. CDR3 region: CSVRQGTYNEQFF. CDR3 nucleotide sequence: TGCAGCGTTCGACAGGGCACCTACAATGAGCAGTTCTTC.

V usage is TRBV5-1 and J usage is TRBJ2-3; 8 positions agree with TRBD1. The germline gives CDR1 SGHRS, CDR2 YFSETQ. This CDR3 is built from 16 residues. V lost 2 bases and J lost 2; bases outside the gene matches: 7. The CDR3 coding sequence is TGCGCCAGCAGCTTACAGGGACAGGTATACACAGATACGCAGTATTTT. Its translation: CASSLQGQVYTDTQYF. Full variable domain (remainder filled in from reference TRBV5-1 and TRBJ2-3): KAGVTQTPRYLIKTRGQQVTLSCSPISGHRSVSWYQQTPGQGLQFLFEYFSETQRNKGNFPGRFSGRQFSNSRSEMNVSTLELGDSALYLCASSLQGQVYTDTQYFGPGTRLTVL.

In DNA form, the CDR3 reads TGCGCCAGCAACGAGAGGGGGCGGGAGGCCTCCGAGCAGTACTTC. It specifies CASNERGREASEQYF. The rearrangement links TRBV10-2 to TRBJ2-7, with a tentative D call TRBD2 (8 bases). The CDR3 is made up of 15 amino acids. Trimming pared 7 bases from V and 6 bases from J, leaving 22 bases between. Germline V gene sequence: CDR1 WSHSY, CDR2 SAAADI.

The CDR3 loop is CASSSTPVVRGDTQYF. CDR3 DNA sequence: TGTGCCAGCAGCTCAACTCCAGTGGTCCGGGGGGATACGCAGTATTTT. The chain recombines TRBV9 with TRBJ2-3, with D possibly TRBD2 on 6 matching bases. Per the germline V gene, CDR1 is SGDLS and CDR2 is YYNGEE. V shed 4 bases and J shed 6 bases, with 21 bases lying between them. There are 16 residues in the CDR3. The variable domain in full, completed from reference TRBV9 and TRBJ2-3, reads DSGVTQTPKHLITATGQRVTLRCSPRSGDLSVYWYQQSLDQGLQFLIQYYNGEERAKGNILERFSAQQFPDLHSELNLSSLELGDSALYFCASSSTPVVRGDTQYFGPGTRLTVL.

V is TRBV12-5 and J is TRBJ2-2, with 8 nucleotides matching TRBD2. The V gene's germline CDR1 is LGHNT and CDR2 FRNRAP. The CDR3 loop spans 17 amino acids. V gave up 2 bases and J gave up 3 bases; unmatched junction bases: 8. The CDR3 spells CASGLLSAGVHTGELFF. The CDR3 DNA reads TGTGCTAGTGGTTTGCTCTCAGCGGGGGTACACACCGGGGAGCTGTTTTTT.

The chain combines TRBV2 with TRBJ2-2; D might be TRBD1 (6 bases). V was cut by 6 bases and J by 7 bases, with 12 bases left in between. Germline V CDR1 and CDR2: SNHLY, FYNNEI. This CDR3 region has 13 residues. The CDR3 region has the DNA TGTGCCAGCAGCCTAGGGGGAAACGGGGAGCTGTTTTTT. Protein sequence: CASSLGGNGELFF.

V usage is TRBV12-3 or TRBV12-4 and J usage is TRBJ1-6, with D uncertain. CDR3 length: 13 amino acids. With 7 bases removed from V and 7 bases from J, the gap between germline ends came to 11 bases. CDR3 region: CASTTSGNSPLHF. The CDR3 DNA sequence: TGTGCCAGCACCACCAGTGGCAATTCACCCCTCCACTTT.

The chain employs TRBV28 and TRBJ2-5; 7 bases map to TRBD2. With 4 bases clipped from V and 4 bases from J, the junction kept 9 bases outside the gene matches. The CDR3 has 15 amino acids. Germline CDR1 and CDR2: MDHEN and SYDVKM. This chain's CDR3 is CASSSGEGLGETQYF. The CDR3 DNA is TGTGCCAGCAGTTCTGGGGAGGGCCTGGGAGAGACCCAGTACTTC.

The chain employs TRBV11-3 and TRBJ2-7; the match to TRBD2 covers 7 bases. CDR1 and CDR2 (germline): SGHNT, YENEEA. The ends lost 0 bases at V and 5 bases at J; junction bases unmatched: 10. The CDR3 has 16 residues. CDR3 amino acids: CASSLDLAGDPNEQYF. CDR3 DNA sequence: TGTGCCAGCAGCTTAGATTTGGCGGGAGACCCGAACGAGCAGTACTTC.